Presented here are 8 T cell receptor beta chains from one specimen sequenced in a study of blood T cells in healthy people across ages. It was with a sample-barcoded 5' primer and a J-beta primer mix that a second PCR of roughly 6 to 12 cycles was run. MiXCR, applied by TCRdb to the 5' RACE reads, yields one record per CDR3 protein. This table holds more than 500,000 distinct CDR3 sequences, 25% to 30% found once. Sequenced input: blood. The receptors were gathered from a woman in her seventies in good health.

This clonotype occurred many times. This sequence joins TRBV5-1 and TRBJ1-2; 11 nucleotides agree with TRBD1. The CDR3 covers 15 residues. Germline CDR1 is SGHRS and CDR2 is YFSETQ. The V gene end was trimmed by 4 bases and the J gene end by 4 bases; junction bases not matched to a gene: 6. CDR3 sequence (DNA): TGCGCCAGCAGCCCCGGGACAGGGGGAATCTATGGCTACACCTTC. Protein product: CASSPGTGGIYGYTF.

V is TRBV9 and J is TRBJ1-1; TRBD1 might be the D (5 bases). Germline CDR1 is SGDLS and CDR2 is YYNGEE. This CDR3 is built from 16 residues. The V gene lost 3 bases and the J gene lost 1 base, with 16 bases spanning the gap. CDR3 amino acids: CASSATRRVRNTEAFF. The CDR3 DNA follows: TGTGCCAGCAGCGCCACGCGCAGGGTCCGGAACACTGAAGCTTTCTTT.

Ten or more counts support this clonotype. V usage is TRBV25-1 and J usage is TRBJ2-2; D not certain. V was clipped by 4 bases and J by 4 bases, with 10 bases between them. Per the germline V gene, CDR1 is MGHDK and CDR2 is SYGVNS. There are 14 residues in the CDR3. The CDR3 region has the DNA TGTGCCAGCAGTGGTCAGGATGTCACCGGGGAGCTGTTTTTT. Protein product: CASSGQDVTGELFF. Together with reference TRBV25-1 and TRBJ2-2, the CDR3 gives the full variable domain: EADIYQTPRYLVIGTGKKITLECSQTMGHDKMYWYQQDPGMELHLIHYSYGVNSTEKGDLSSESTVSRIRTEHFPLTLESARPSHTSQYLCASSGQDVTGELFFGEGSRLTVL.

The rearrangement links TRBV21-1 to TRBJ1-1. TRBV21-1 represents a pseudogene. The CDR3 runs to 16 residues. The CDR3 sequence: CASSSPTEGMNTEAFF. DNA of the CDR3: TGTGCCAGCAGCTCCCCCACGGAGGGTATGAACACTGAAGCTTTCTTT.

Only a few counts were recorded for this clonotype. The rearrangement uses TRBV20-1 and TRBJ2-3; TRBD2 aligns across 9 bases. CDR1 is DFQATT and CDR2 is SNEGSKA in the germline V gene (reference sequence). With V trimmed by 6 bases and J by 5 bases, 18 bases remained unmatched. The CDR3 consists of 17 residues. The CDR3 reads CSAPYRAGGGALDTQYF. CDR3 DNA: TGCAGTGCCCCCTACAGGGCTGGCGGGGGGGCCTTAGATACGCAGTATTTT.

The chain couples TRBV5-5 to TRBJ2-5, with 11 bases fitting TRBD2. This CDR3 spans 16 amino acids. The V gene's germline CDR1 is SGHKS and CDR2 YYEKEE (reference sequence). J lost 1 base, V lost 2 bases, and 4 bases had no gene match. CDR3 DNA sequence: TGTGCCAGCAGCTTTGGACTAGCGGGTGTCCAAGAGACCCAGTACTTC. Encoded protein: CASSFGLAGVQETQYF.

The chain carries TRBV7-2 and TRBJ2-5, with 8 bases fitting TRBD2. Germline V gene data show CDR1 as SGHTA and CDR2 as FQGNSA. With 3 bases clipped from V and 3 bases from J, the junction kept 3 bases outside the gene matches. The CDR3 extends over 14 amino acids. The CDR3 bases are TGTGCCAGCAGCTTCTTTAGCGGGGAAGAGACCCAGTACTTC. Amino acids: CASSFFSGEETQYF.

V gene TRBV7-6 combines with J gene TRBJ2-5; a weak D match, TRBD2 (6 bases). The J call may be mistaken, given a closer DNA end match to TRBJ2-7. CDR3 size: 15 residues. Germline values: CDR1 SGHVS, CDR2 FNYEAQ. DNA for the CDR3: TGTGCCAGCAGCTTACAGGGAGGAGGGACCTACGAGCAGTACTTC. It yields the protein CASSLQGGGTYEQYF.